One and the same sample provided the 25 T cell receptor beta chains below, sequenced in a study of T-cell reconstitution after alpha-beta-depleted transplantation in children. Preparing the TCRbeta library involved the use of unique molecular identifiers. TCRdb fed the PCR reads into MiXCR, producing one record per CDR3 protein. The repertoire has hundreds of thousands of distinct CDR3 sequences, approximately 15% of them found once; the top ten carry about 4.6%. Source: PBMCs, mostly from graft donor cells, taken 360 days after TCRalphabeta/CD19-depleted stem cell transplant. The origin of the receptors is a male patient aged 10 to 17 who had a stem cell transplant for acute lymphoblastic leukemia, so the T cells may come from the graft donor.

This clonotype has a handful of counts. The CDR3 here is CASSFSYATSVREQFF. CDR3 DNA sequence: TGCGCCAGCAGCTTTAGTTACGCGACTAGCGTTCGGGAGCAGTTCTTC. This chain connects TRBV5-1 to TRBJ2-1; the match to TRBD2 covers 8 bases. Germline V lookup: CDR1 SGHRS, CDR2 YFSETQ. This CDR3 is built from 16 residues. V lost 2 bases and J lost 10; bases outside the gene matches: 14.

The table lists this clonotype with many counts. The chain has TRBV5-1 and TRBJ1-1, with D tentatively TRBD1 (5 bases). Trimming shortened V by 3 bases and J by 3 bases, and 21 bases separated the two germline ends. Germline loops: CDR1 SGHRS, CDR2 YFSETQ. This CDR3 is built from 17 residues. This CDR3 is CASSSYRNEGSHTEAFF. The CDR3 DNA is TGCGCCAGCAGCTCCTACAGGAATGAAGGAAGTCACACTGAAGCTTTCTTT. Variable domain in full (rest from reference TRBV5-1 and TRBJ1-1): KAGVTQTPRYLIKTRGQQVTLSCSPISGHRSVSWYQQTPGQGLQFLFEYFSETQRNKGNFPGRFSGRQFSNSRSEMNVSTLELGDSALYLCASSSYRNEGSHTEAFFGQGTRLTVV.

This clonotype was observed many times. The CDR3 sequence: CASSVTSGAYEQYF. The DNA for the CDR3 is TGTGCCAGCAGTGTGACTAGCGGGGCCTACGAGCAGTACTTC. The V and J genes are TRBV2 and TRBJ2-7; 11 bases are a match to TRBD2. CDR1 and CDR2 (germline): SNHLY, FYNNEI. The CDR3 is 14 residues long. With 4 bases clipped from V and 2 bases from J, the junction kept 1 base outside the gene matches.

The rearrangement uses TRBV12-3 or TRBV12-4 and TRBJ1-4; a weak D match, TRBD1 (5 bases). V lost 6 bases and J lost 8, with 16 bases in between. The length of the CDR3 is 14 residues. CDR3 loop: CASSPGRGVEKLFF. The CDR3 coding sequence is TGTGCCAGCAGCCCAGGGCGGGGCGTGGAAAAACTGTTTTTT.

This clonotype was seen only once. Its ends do not fully match the called genes, so a read error is possible. This rearrangement joins TRBV7-9 to TRBJ1-2; D gene uncertain. CDR1 SEHNR and CDR2 FQNEAQ come from the germline V gene (reference sequence). The CDR3 contains 15 residues. Written as DNA, the CDR3 is TGTGCCAGCAGGCCTCCAGACCCGATGGGCGAGCTATGGATGTTC. It translates to CASRPPDPMGELWMF.

The CDR3 here is CAISERGGELFF. The CDR3 DNA sequence: TGTGCCATCAGTGAGAGGGGCGGGGAGCTGTTTTTT. V gene TRBV10-3 combines with J gene TRBJ2-2; D possibly corresponds to TRBD1 (5 bases). Trimming pared 2 bases from V and 7 bases from J, leaving 5 bases between. The germline gives CDR1 ENHRY, CDR2 SYGVKD. The CDR3 totals 12 residues.

The sample holds many counts of this clonotype. The V and J genes are TRBV7-2 and TRBJ2-7, with 7 bases lining up with TRBD1. Germline values: CDR1 SGHTA, CDR2 FQGNSA. The CDR3 contains 15 residues. The V gene end was trimmed by 4 bases and the J gene end by 6 bases; junction bases not matched to a gene: 12. The CDR3 protein is CASSSRPGTAAEQYF. In DNA form, the CDR3 reads TGTGCCAGCAGCTCCAGACCCGGGACAGCCGCCGAGCAGTACTTC.

The chain recombines TRBV27 with TRBJ2-5; D gene uncertain. The germline V gene encodes CDR1 MNHEY and CDR2 SMNVEV (reference sequence). V lost 0 bases and J lost 4, with 12 bases in between. The length of the CDR3 is 15 residues. In nucleotides, the CDR3 is TGTGCCAGCAGTTTATCCCCGATGGGTTCAGAGACCCAGTACTTC. This translates into CASSLSPMGSETQYF.

CDR3 coding DNA: TGTGCCAGCAGTCTCCTAGCGGGTCCCACCTACGAGCAGTACTTC. It is translated as CASSLLAGPTYEQYF. The chain carries TRBV5-4 and TRBJ2-7; 8 bases are shared with TRBD2. The CDR3 spans 15 residues. In germline, CDR1 is SGHNT, CDR2 YYREEE (reference sequence). V shed 5 bases and J 2 bases; nucleotides not matched to a gene: 9.

The chain couples TRBV20-1 to TRBJ1-5; 7 bases line up with TRBD1. Trimming took 5 bases from V and 15 from J; bases not matched to a gene: 16. This CDR3 spans 13 amino acids. CDR1 is DFQATT and CDR2 is SNEGSKA in the germline V gene (reference sequence). CDR3 protein: CSADRDSDQPRHF. DNA of the CDR3: TGCAGTGCTGACCGGGACAGCGACCAGCCGCGGCATTTT.

J is TRBJ2-3 and V is TRBV24-1; D possibly uses TRBD1 or TRBD2 (5 bases each). The length of the CDR3 is 18 residues. Between the trimmed V and J ends, which lost 4 bases and 4 bases, there was a span of 23 bases. Per the germline V gene, CDR1 is KGHDR and CDR2 is SFDVKD. CDR3 in DNA: TGTGCCACCAGTGACCCTACGGGGTTCCTCAGGGAGCCAGATACGCAGTATTTT. Encoded protein: CATSDPTGFLREPDTQYF.

Concerning this clonotype: A read error may produce the germline difference seen at one junction end. The chain is built from TRBV5-1 and TRBJ1-1; possible D gene TRBD1, 5 bases. CDR3 length: 13 residues. Per the germline V gene, CDR1 is SGHRS and CDR2 is YFSETQ. The CDR3 DNA reads TGCGCCAGCGGCTTGGCCGGGGGAGGAGTAGCTTTCTTT. This gives the protein CASGLAGGGVAFF. The whole variable domain, remainder taken from reference TRBV5-1 and TRBJ1-1, is KAGVTQTPRYLIKTRGQQVTLSCSPISGHRSVSWYQQTPGQGLQFLFEYFSETQRNKGNFPGRFSGRQFSNSRSEMNVSTLELGDSALYLCASGLAGGGVAFFGQGTRLTVV.

In nucleotides, the CDR3 is TGTGCCAGCAGTGAAGGGGAGGGAGACCACACAGATACGCAGTATTTT. It specifies CASSEGEGDHTDTQYF. V and J are TRBV2 and TRBJ2-3; 7 nucleotides line up with TRBD2. V shed 1 base, J shed 2 bases, and the junction held 6 bases outside the gene matches. The CDR3 consists of 16 residues. Per germline, CDR1 SNHLY and CDR2 FYNNEI.

This clonotype was found a few times. The genes are TRBV12-3 or TRBV12-4 and TRBJ1-5, with a tentative D call TRBD1 (6 bases). CDR3 size: 12 residues. V lost 3 bases and J lost 10, with 10 bases in between. The CDR3 nucleotides are TGTGCCAGCAGTTTGGGGGGGACACCCCAGCATTTT. This sequence encodes CASSLGGTPQHF.

This clonotype was seen ten or more times. The gene calls are TRBV5-1 and TRBJ2-1; 8 bases fit TRBD2. CDR1 and CDR2 (germline): SGHRS, YFSETQ. The CDR3 is made up of 15 amino acids. V was pared by 3 bases and J by 8 bases, with 10 bases of the junction left unmatched. This CDR3 reads CASSSLAGGLYEQFF. Written as DNA, the CDR3 is TGCGCCAGCAGCTCCCTCGCGGGAGGCCTGTATGAGCAGTTCTTC.

This clonotype occurred many times. This sequence joins TRBV21-1 and TRBJ1-1. TRBV21-1 is an annotated pseudogene. This CDR3 is built from 16 residues. CDR3 DNA sequence: TGTGCCAGCAGCGTCCGGGGGGAGGGCTCGAGCACTGAAGCTTTCTTT. It is translated as CASSVRGEGSSTEAFF.

The chain couples TRBV20-1 to TRBJ1-5; maybe TRBD1 (5 bases). In germline, CDR1 is DFQATT, CDR2 SNEGSKA (reference sequence). Deletions cut 6 bases from V and 9 bases from J, with 12 bases between. The CDR3 sequence is 11 residues long. The CDR3 is CSAGGGGPQHF. CDR3 DNA sequence: TGCAGTGCCGGGGGGGGTGGGCCCCAGCATTTT.

For the CDR3, the DNA is TGCGCCAGCAGCCAAGACGAATCGACGGGACAGGGGGCATGGAATCAGCCCCAGCATTTT. It encodes CASSQDESTGQGAWNQPQHF. The chain is built from TRBV4-1 and TRBJ1-5, with 12 nucleotides matching TRBD1. This CDR3 spans 20 amino acids. J gave up 4 bases and V 0 bases, and 13 bases lay outside the gene matches. Looked up from germline, CDR1 is MGHRA and CDR2 is YSYEKL.

This clonotype showed up many times. The chain carries TRBV4-2 and TRBJ2-5; TRBD2 is a possible D gene (6 bases). Trimming cost V 1 base and J 3 bases, with 6 bases left between them. The CDR3 spans 13 residues. The germline gives CDR1 LGHNA, CDR2 YNFKEQ. CDR3 nucleotides: TGTGCCAGCAGCCAAGCGGGAGAAGAGACCCAGTACTTC. This gives the protein CASSQAGEETQYF.

This chain connects TRBV12-3 or TRBV12-4 to TRBJ1-5; no clear D gene. V lost 6 bases and J lost 0, with 6 bases in between. The CDR3 is 13 amino acids. The CDR3 region is CASRYGSNQPQHF. CDR3 in DNA: TGTGCCAGCAGGTACGGTAGCAATCAGCCCCAGCATTTT.

This chain uses TRBV5-1 with TRBJ2-6; TRBD2 is a possible D gene (5 bases). The CDR3 has 18 residues. V was shortened by 1 base and J by 0 bases, with 14 bases between the two germline ends. The germline CDR1 and CDR2 sequences are SGHRS and YFSETQ. The CDR3 DNA is TGCGCCAGCAGCTTGATCGGGGTTATGGCCTCTGGGGCCAACGTCCTGACTTTC. Protein sequence: CASSLIGVMASGANVLTF. The full variable domain, completed using reference TRBV5-1 and TRBJ2-6, is KAGVTQTPRYLIKTRGQQVTLSCSPISGHRSVSWYQQTPGQGLQFLFEYFSETQRNKGNFPGRFSGRQFSNSRSEMNVSTLELGDSALYLCASSLIGVMASGANVLTFGAGSRLTVL.

The rearrangement joins TRBV7-8 to TRBJ2-4; D gene unclear. Germline V CDR1 and CDR2: SGHVS, FQNEAQ. The CDR3 is 15 amino acids. Trimming cost V 5 bases and J 0 bases, with 11 bases left between them. The CDR3 nucleotides are TGTGCCAGCAGCAGGGTGGCTCTAGCCAAAAACATTCAGTACTTC. Its protein product is CASSRVALAKNIQYF.

The chain links TRBV5-6 to TRBJ2-7; possible D gene TRBD2, 5 bases. This CDR3 has 13 residues. Trimming took 0 bases from V and 2 from J, leaving 6 bases between them. Germline CDR1 is SGHDT and CDR2 is YYEEEE. The CDR3 loop reads CASSLELAYEQYF. The CDR3 DNA sequence: TGTGCCAGCAGCTTGGAACTAGCCTACGAGCAGTACTTC.

This clonotype was found many times. This chain joins TRBV5-1 and TRBJ2-3, with D possibly matching TRBD1 (6 bases). This CDR3 has 14 residues. The V gene's germline CDR1 is SGHRS and CDR2 YFSETQ. With 5 bases removed from V and 4 bases from J, the gap between germline ends came to 14 bases. The DNA for the CDR3 is TGCGCCAGCAGGACTTCAGGGGTGGCAGATACGCAGTATTTT. Encoded protein: CASRTSGVADTQYF.

This clonotype was found many times. The CDR3 DNA reads as TGCGCCAGCAGCCACCGGGACAGGTTCAACACTGAAGCTTTCTTT. Its protein is CASSHRDRFNTEAFF. J is TRBJ1-1 and V is TRBV5-1; 8 bases fit TRBD1. The CDR3 runs 15 residues. Unmatched junction bases numbered 7, after V lost 4 bases and J lost 2 bases. Germline CDR1 and CDR2: SGHRS and YFSETQ.